Presented here are 20 T cell receptor beta chains from one specimen sequenced in a study of blood T cell repertoires in COVID-19. Sequencing used immunoSEQ multiplex PCR; TCRdb keeps in-frame clones, though not all of them. The table shows under 250,000 clones, with 80% to 95% occurring only once. Sample: peripheral blood. The source of these receptors is a man aged 60 to 75 with COVID-19, enrolled during active disease.

The chain joins TRBV7-9 to TRBJ1-4; TRBD1 might be the D (6 bases). CDR1 SEHNR and CDR2 FQNEAQ come from the germline V gene (reference sequence). CDR3 length equals 15 residues. With 5 bases removed from V and 2 bases from J, the gap between germline ends came to 12 bases. The CDR3 bases are TGTGCCAGCAGCCCGGACAGTTCTACTAATGAAAAACTGTTTTTT. Amino acids: CASSPDSSTNEKLFF.

This sequence joins TRBV15 and TRBJ2-1; 11 nucleotides line up with TRBD1. CDR1 is LNHNV and CDR2 is YYDKDF in the germline V gene (reference sequence). There are 18 residues in the CDR3. Trimming cost V 2 bases and J 7 bases; bases outside gene matches: 13. CDR3 amino acids: CATSRSGRTGGVLNEQFF. CDR3 DNA: TGTGCCACCAGCAGATCAGGGCGGACAGGGGGCGTATTAAATGAGCAGTTCTTC. The whole variable domain, remainder taken from reference TRBV15 and TRBJ2-1, is DAMVIQNPRYQVTQFGKPVTLSCSQTLNHNVMYWYQQKSSQAPKLLFHYYDKDFNNEADTPDNFQSRRPNTSFCFLDIRSPGLGDTAMYLCATSRSGRTGGVLNEQFFGPGTRLTVL.

The V gene is TRBV18, the J gene TRBJ1-5; 9 bases are a match to TRBD1. Germline values: CDR1 KGHSH, CDR2 LQKENI. CDR3 size: 14 residues. After removal of 6 bases from V and 8 bases from J, the junction contained 8 bases not matched to a gene. CDR3 in DNA: TGTGCCAGCTCGCTCAACAGGGGGCACGAGCCCCAGCATTTT. Encoded protein: CASSLNRGHEPQHF.

The chain links TRBV28 to TRBJ2-1, with 7 bases identical to TRBD2. Germline CDR1 MDHEN, CDR2 SYDVKM. With 7 bases clipped from V and 0 bases from J, the junction kept 9 bases outside the gene matches. The CDR3 totals 16 residues. The CDR3 protein is CASTGRLAGSYNEQFF. CDR3 in DNA: TGTGCCAGCACTGGGAGACTAGCTGGCTCCTACAATGAGCAGTTCTTC.

The chain recombines TRBV5-4 with TRBJ1-1, with TRBD1 as a possible D gene (5 bases). V was cut by 4 bases and J by 1 base, with 14 bases left in between. The CDR3 has 15 amino acids. Germline V lookup: CDR1 SGHNT, CDR2 YYREEE (reference sequence). CDR3: CASSEKTEPNTEAFF. Written as DNA, the CDR3 is TGTGCCAGCAGCGAAAAGACAGAACCGAACACTGAAGCTTTCTTT.

The CDR3 loop reads CASSIGGQGIDTQYF. The CDR3 coding sequence is TGTGCCAGTAGTATAGGGGGACAGGGTATTGATACGCAGTATTTT. The chain has TRBV19 and TRBJ2-3; 9 bases map to TRBD1. This CDR3 is built from 15 residues. The germline V gene has CDR1 LNHDA and CDR2 SQIVND (reference sequence). Trimming removed 1 base from V and 6 bases from J; junction bases left unmatched: 5.

This clone came up once. The chain carries TRBV7-6 and TRBJ1-1; D may be TRBD1 (6 bases). V lost 1 base, J lost 3 bases, and 12 bases lay in between. CDR3 length: 15 residues. Per the germline V gene, CDR1 is SGHVS and CDR2 is FNYEAQ. In nucleotides, the CDR3 is TGTGCCAGCAGCTTAGGCAGGGGTTGGGACACTGAAGCTTTCTTT. This codes for CASSLGRGWDTEAFF.

The chain has TRBV3-1 (or the pseudogene TRBV3-2) and TRBJ1-6, with D possibly TRBD1 on 5 matching bases. CDR1 is LGHDT, CDR2 YNNKEL, per germline (reference sequence). V shed 5 bases and J shed 7 bases, with 18 bases lying between them. CDR3 size: 16 residues. The CDR3 DNA sequence: TGTGCCAGCAGCTCCCAGGTTTGGGGGGAAAATTCACCCCTCCACTTT. Its translation: CASSSQVWGENSPLHF.

The rearrangement uses TRBV27 and TRBJ1-6, with TRBD1 matching over 7 bases. V was clipped by 5 bases and J by 5 bases; unmatched bases: 6. CDR1 and CDR2 (germline): MNHEY, SMNVEV (reference sequence). The CDR3 totals 15 residues. The CDR3 is CASSITGTDNSPLHF. DNA for the CDR3: TGTGCCAGCAGTATAACCGGGACAGATAATTCACCCCTCCACTTT.

This clone was seen only once. The chain joins TRBV6-6 to TRBJ2-5; TRBD1 might be the D (6 bases). Between the trimmed V and J ends, which lost 3 bases and 4 bases, there was a span of 15 bases. CDR3 length equals 15 residues. The germline V gene encodes CDR1 MNHNY and CDR2 SVGAGI (reference sequence). The CDR3 coding sequence is TGTGCCAGCAGTTATGAGGGCAGGGGCCTAGAGACCCAGTACTTC. Its protein is CASSYEGRGLETQYF.

The chain combines TRBV7-2 with TRBJ2-1, with TRBD1 matching 9 bases. The V and J ends lost 5 bases and 3 bases, in that order; junction bases with no gene match: 5. Germline CDR1 SGHTA, CDR2 FQGNSA. The CDR3 has 15 amino acids. In DNA form, the CDR3 reads TGTGCCAGCAGCCCCGACAGGGGGTACTACAATGAGCAGTTCTTC. Translated, it gives CASSPDRGYYNEQFF.

The genes are TRBV5-4 and TRBJ2-7; 9 bases align to TRBD2. The CDR3 totals 15 residues. The junction had 9 bases not matched to a gene; V was cut back by 4 bases and J by 4 bases. Per the germline V gene, CDR1 is SGHNT and CDR2 is YYREEE (reference sequence). Here the CDR3 reads CASSPTSGDPYEQYF. CDR3 bases: TGTGCCAGCAGCCCGACTAGCGGAGACCCTTACGAGCAGTACTTC.

V and J are TRBV27 and TRBJ1-5, with 7 bases identical to TRBD1. The junction had 11 bases not matched to a gene; V was cut back by 2 bases and J by 1 base. The CDR3 runs to 18 residues. Germline assignment: CDR1 MNHEY and CDR2 SMNVEV (reference sequence). The CDR3, as DNA: TGTGCCAGCAGTTTAAAGGCCAACAGGGGTTGGAGCAATCAGCCCCAGCATTTT. Amino acids: CASSLKANRGWSNQPQHF.

This clone appeared once. Additional DNA sequences in this sample encode the identical CDR3. The chain is built from TRBV7-9 and TRBJ1-6; TRBD1 agrees at 7 bases. Germline CDR1 and CDR2: SEHNR and FQNEAQ (reference sequence). V trimming: 1 base; J trimming: 7 bases; junction bases outside the gene matches: 4. CDR3 length: 15 amino acids. The CDR3 bases are TGTGCCAGCAGCTTAGGCGACAGGGCCAATTCACCCCTCCACTTT. The encoded protein is CASSLGDRANSPLHF.

The chain joins TRBV7-2 to TRBJ2-2, with unresolved D. The CDR3 is 15 amino acids. V lost 2 bases, J lost 5 bases, and 12 bases lay in between. CDR1 and CDR2 (germline): SGHTA, FQGNSA. The CDR3 nucleotides are TGTGCCAGCAGCTTAAGATCCACTGGTACCGGGGAGCTGTTTTTT. Protein sequence: CASSLRSTGTGELFF.

The chain has TRBV2 and TRBJ1-5; D is undetermined. This CDR3 is built from 13 residues. Germline V gene data show CDR1 as SNHLY and CDR2 as FYNNEI. Trimming took off 6 bases at V and 1 base at J, with 7 bases between the two ends. CDR3 amino acids: CASRLMSNQPQHF. CDR3 DNA sequence: TGTGCCAGCAGGCTAATGAGCAATCAGCCCCAGCATTTT.

This clone was seen only once. V gene TRBV18 combines with J gene TRBJ1-2; D not certain. This CDR3 region has 15 residues. V lost 3 bases and J lost 4, with 15 bases in between. In germline, CDR1 is KGHSH, CDR2 LQKENI. The CDR3 here is CASSPAAEGFYGYTF. CDR3 sequence (DNA): TGTGCCAGCTCACCCGCCGCCGAGGGTTTCTATGGCTACACCTTC.

V gene TRBV24-1 combines with J gene TRBJ2-1; 10 bases fit TRBD2. Per germline, CDR1 KGHDR and CDR2 SFDVKD. The CDR3 loop spans 13 amino acids. The J segment lost 7 bases and the V segment lost 9 bases, leaving 5 bases of the junction unmatched. The chain's CDR3 is CATSGLAENEQFF. In DNA form, the CDR3 reads TGTGCCACCTCAGGACTAGCGGAGAATGAGCAGTTCTTC.

The chain has TRBV24-1 and TRBJ2-1, with TRBD1 as a possible D gene (6 bases). The CDR3 extends over 15 amino acids. V was clipped by 5 bases and J by 3 bases, with 13 bases between them. Germline CDR1 is KGHDR and CDR2 is SFDVKD. The CDR3 DNA is TGTGCCACCAGTGCTCCGGGACAAATCTACAATGAGCAGTTCTTC. As protein: CATSAPGQIYNEQFF.

CDR3: CASSLPDTLINTEAFF. The CDR3 region has the DNA TGTGCCAGCAGCTTGCCGGACACTTTAATAAACACTGAAGCTTTCTTT. The J gene is TRBJ1-1, the V gene TRBV5-4; D is perhaps TRBD1 (5 bases). V was pared by 1 base and J by 2 bases, with 15 bases between. This CDR3 is 16 amino acids long. Germline CDR1 is SGHNT and CDR2 is YYREEE (reference sequence).